The 23 T cell receptor beta chains below come from one sample, sequenced in a study of blood T cell repertoires in COVID-19 (TCRdb year 2020). Receptor libraries were prepared by the immunoSEQ multiplex PCR assay. TCRdb mirrors the immuneACCESS table, restricted to in-frame sequences. Some clones are absent from its copies; in checked studies, under half trace to an unresolved V gene, and the reason for the others is unknown. The sample table contains 240,000 or so clones; only one count was recorded for around 89% of them. 0.87% of the sample belongs to the ten largest clones. What was sequenced was PBMCs or T cells enriched from blood (not recorded which). These TCRs come from a man aged 45 to 65 who had been exposed to COVID-19.

This chain uses TRBV6-8 with TRBJ1-4; D may be TRBD1 (5 bases). This CDR3 has 13 amino acids. Germline CDR1 reads MNHGY; CDR2 reads SAAAGT. Trimming shortened V by 5 bases and J by 12 bases, and 16 bases separated the two germline ends. The CDR3 nucleotides read TGTGCCAGCAGTGATGACAGACCAAGGCAACTGTTTTTT. This translates into CASSDDRPRQLFF.

The genes are TRBV6-5 and TRBJ2-5; maybe TRBD1 (6 bases). The CDR3 is 15 residues long. V shed 4 bases and J shed 3 bases, with 15 bases lying between them. Germline values: CDR1 MNHEY, CDR2 SVGAGI. Here the CDR3 reads CASSFLDSTKETQYF. The CDR3 DNA reads TGTGCCAGCAGTTTCTTGGACAGTACTAAAGAGACCCAGTACTTC.

J is TRBJ2-5 and V is TRBV2; D remains unclear. The V and J ends lost 4 bases and 3 bases respectively, with 9 bases between them. The CDR3 length is 13 residues. Germline V gene sequence: CDR1 SNHLY, CDR2 FYNNEI. In nucleotides, the CDR3 is TGTGCCAGCAGTGGGCAATTAAAAGAGACCCAGTACTTC. Amino acid sequence: CASSGQLKETQYF. The full variable domain, in which reference TRBV2 and TRBJ2-5 provide the parts outside the CDR3, is EPEVTQTPSHQVTQMGQEVILRCVPISNHLYFYWYRQILGQKVEFLVSFYNNEISEKSEIFDDQFSVERPDGSNFTLKIRSTKLEDSAMYFCASSGQLKETQYFGPGTRLLVL.

This clone came up a few times. The gene calls are TRBV11-2 and TRBJ2-7; a weak D match, TRBD1 (6 bases). CDR3 length: 15 amino acids. Germline loops: CDR1 SGHAT, CDR2 FQNNGV. The V end lost 4 bases, the J end lost 1 base, and 14 bases lay between the germline ends. The CDR3 loop is CASSYKGHPSYEQYV. The CDR3 nucleotides read TGTGCCAGCAGCTATAAGGGACACCCTTCCTACGAGCAGTACGTC.

The chain is built from TRBV11-2 and TRBJ1-6; unclear D gene. CDR3 size: 15 residues. Trimming pared 0 bases from V and 4 bases from J, leaving 7 bases between. Germline V gives CDR1 SGHAT, CDR2 FQNNGV. The CDR3 loop reads CASSLEARYNSPLHF. The CDR3 coding sequence is TGTGCCAGCAGCTTAGAGGCCAGATATAATTCACCCCTCCACTTT.

The chain couples TRBV12-3 or TRBV12-4 to TRBJ2-2; D is unclear. The CDR3 has 11 residues. V was clipped by 8 bases and J by 6 bases, with 7 bases between them. In DNA, the CDR3 is TGTGCCAGCCTATCCCCCGGGGAGCTGTTTTTT. This translates into CASLSPGELFF.

As regards this clone: Sequence at one end of the junction differs from germline and may be a read error. The chain is built from TRBV18 and TRBJ2-4; weak D call: TRBD1 (5 bases). Germline V gene sequence: CDR1 KGHSH, CDR2 LQKENI. The CDR3 consists of 15 residues. The CDR3 is CASSPSGRTKNIQYF. CDR3 nucleotide sequence: TGTGCCAGTTCACCGTCAGGGCGGACCAAAAACATTCAGTACTTC.

CDR3 in DNA: TGTGCCAGCAGCTTAGTGGGGAGTGACACTGAAGCTTTCTTT. This translates into CASSLVGSDTEAFF. The chain has TRBV7-8 and TRBJ1-1; the D is unclear. This CDR3 comprises 14 residues. Germline CDR1 is SGHVS and CDR2 is FQNEAQ. V was trimmed by 1 base and J by 3 bases, leaving 9 bases between them. The whole variable domain, remainder taken from reference TRBV7-8 and TRBJ1-1, is GAGVSQSPRYKVAKRGQDVALRCDPISGHVSLFWYQQALGQGPEFLTYFQNEAQLDKSGLPSDRFFAERPEGSVSTLKIQRTQQEDSAVYLCASSLVGSDTEAFFGQGTRLTVV.

V and J are TRBV3-1 (or the pseudogene TRBV3-2) and TRBJ1-5, with 10 bases that match TRBD1. The CDR3 consists of 16 residues. The V gene end was trimmed by 3 bases and the J gene end by 3 bases; junction bases not matched to a gene: 5. Germline values: CDR1 LGHDT, CDR2 YNNKEL (reference sequence). CDR3 nucleotide sequence: TGTGCCAGCAGCCAGGCCGGGACAGGGGACAATCAGCCCCAGCATTTT. The encoded protein is CASSQAGTGDNQPQHF.

The chain combines TRBV28 with TRBJ1-5; 8 bases match TRBD1. The junction had 8 bases not matched to a gene; V was cut back by 5 bases and J by 5 bases. Germline values: CDR1 MDHEN, CDR2 SYDVKM. The CDR3 spans 15 residues. The CDR3 DNA reads as TGTGCCAGCAGTACCACTGGACAGGGCTATCAGCCCCAGCATTTT. Protein: CASSTTGQGYQPQHF.

V is TRBV19 and J is TRBJ2-5, with D unclear. The V end lost 5 bases, the J end lost 7 bases, and 14 bases lay between the germline ends. Germline V lookup: CDR1 LNHDA, CDR2 SQIVND (reference sequence). The CDR3 totals 13 residues. CDR3 DNA sequence: TGTGCCAGTAGTGGGCAGCCGAGAACGACCCAGTACTTC. Translated, it gives CASSGQPRTTQYF.

V and J are TRBV11-3 and TRBJ2-3; D perhaps matches TRBD1 (6 bases). Trimming shortened V by 0 bases and J by 6 bases, and 19 bases separated the two germline ends. This CDR3 has 17 residues. Germline V gene sequence: CDR1 SGHNT, CDR2 YENEEA. The CDR3 DNA follows: TGTGCCAGCAGCTTAGATCTTGGCGGCAGGGGATTTGATACGCAGTATTTT. Protein product: CASSLDLGGRGFDTQYF.

Written as DNA, the CDR3 is TGCGCCAGCAGCTCCCGGGGGGGACAGATCTACGAGCAGTACTTC. Translating it yields CASSSRGGQIYEQYF. This chain links TRBV5-1 with TRBJ2-7; tentatively, D is TRBD2 (8 bases). This CDR3 comprises 15 residues. Germline V gives CDR1 SGHRS, CDR2 YFSETQ. Deletions cut 3 bases from V and 3 bases from J, with 16 bases between.

This clone has just one count. The chain couples TRBV28 to TRBJ2-2; D unclear. Between the trimmed V and J ends, which lost 6 bases and 6 bases, there was a span of 5 bases. Per the germline V gene, CDR1 is MDHEN and CDR2 is SYDVKM. This CDR3 is built from 11 residues. The CDR3: CASRSAGELFF. In DNA form, the CDR3 reads TGTGCCAGCAGGTCGGCCGGGGAGCTGTTTTTT.

The J gene is TRBJ2-1, the V gene TRBV7-6; D may be TRBD2 (6 bases). Between the trimmed V and J ends, which lost 3 bases and 8 bases, there was a span of 11 bases. Germline V gene data show CDR1 as SGHVS and CDR2 as FNYEAQ. CDR3 length: 13 amino acids. The CDR3 here is CASSFQAGHEQFF. DNA of the CDR3: TGTGCCAGCAGCTTCCAAGCGGGCCATGAGCAGTTCTTC.

The rearrangement uses TRBV5-1 and TRBJ2-1; 7 bases line up with TRBD1. The CDR3 extends over 15 amino acids. Looked up from germline, CDR1 is SGHRS and CDR2 is YFSETQ. J lost 1 base, V lost 9 bases, and 10 bases had no gene match. The DNA for the CDR3 is TGCGCCACAACGGACACAGGGGAGTCCTACAATGAGCAGTTCTTC. This translates into CATTDTGESYNEQFF.

The CDR3 DNA follows: TGTGCCAGCAGTTTACACCAGGTGGGGCTCCCCGGGGAGCTGTTTTTT. It specifies CASSLHQVGLPGELFF. V gene TRBV27 combines with J gene TRBJ2-2; tentative D call: TRBD1 (5 bases). Trimming cost V 2 bases and J 6 bases, with 16 bases left between them. The germline V gene encodes CDR1 MNHEY and CDR2 SMNVEV (reference sequence). There are 16 residues in the CDR3.

This clone occurred a few times. The V and J genes are TRBV28 and TRBJ1-6; D unresolved. V gave up 3 bases and J gave up 6 bases, with 12 bases separating them. The CDR3 sequence is 15 residues long. Per germline, CDR1 MDHEN and CDR2 SYDVKM. CDR3 sequence: CASSFVRPINSPLHF. CDR3 nucleotide sequence: TGTGCCAGCAGTTTTGTGCGGCCGATTAATTCACCCCTCCACTTT.

This clone was seen once. This chain uses TRBV20-1 with TRBJ1-6, with D possibly TRBD1 on 5 matching bases. This CDR3 is built from 14 residues. V was trimmed by 3 bases and J by 4 bases, leaving 10 bases between them. Germline CDR1 and CDR2: DFQATT and SNEGSKA (reference sequence). CDR3 amino acids: CSASKGPYNSPLHF. CDR3 DNA sequence: TGCAGTGCTAGTAAGGGGCCTTATAATTCACCCCTCCACTTT.

The chain combines TRBV28 with TRBJ1-3, with no clear D. Germline CDR1 and CDR2: MDHEN and SYDVKM. V was shortened by 5 bases and J by 4 bases, with 15 bases between the two germline ends. This CDR3 comprises 15 residues. This CDR3 reads CASSLPRQVGNTIYF. The CDR3 DNA is TGTGCCAGCAGTCTTCCCCGGCAGGTGGGAAACACCATATATTTT. The variable domain in full, with the rest retrieved from reference TRBV28 and TRBJ1-3, is DVKVTQSSRYLVKRTGEKVFLECVQDMDHENMFWYRQDPGLGLRLIYFSYDVKMKEKGDIPEGYSVSREKKERFSLILESASTNQTSMYLCASSLPRQVGNTIYFGEGSWLTVV.

The gene calls are TRBV9 and TRBJ2-1; 8 nucleotides line up with TRBD2. Losses at the gene ends were 0 bases for V and 12 bases for J; bases not matched to a gene: 2. The CDR3 extends over 12 amino acids. Germline CDR1 is SGDLS and CDR2 is YYNGEE. The chain's CDR3 is CASSVAGGGQFF. The CDR3 nucleotides read TGTGCCAGCAGCGTAGCGGGAGGGGGGCAGTTCTTC.

This chain joins TRBV9 and TRBJ1-4; 9 bases map to TRBD1. The CDR3 totals 15 residues. The germline V gene encodes CDR1 SGDLS and CDR2 YYNGEE. V lost 4 bases to trimming and J lost 7 bases; unmatched junction nucleotides: 8. In DNA form, the CDR3 reads TGTGCCAGCAGCTCCACCGGGACAGGGCCTGAAAAACTGTTTTTT. As protein: CASSSTGTGPEKLFF.

The gene calls are TRBV29-1 and TRBJ2-5, with 15 positions matching TRBD2. Germline trimming cut 4 bases from V and 4 bases from J; bases unmatched to any gene: 10. The length of the CDR3 is 17 residues. Looked up from germline, CDR1 is SQVTM and CDR2 is ANQGSEA. For the CDR3, the DNA is TGCAGCGTTGGCGGACTAGCGGGGGGGCCATTGGGAGAGACCCAGTACTTC. Its translation is CSVGGLAGGPLGETQYF.